Below are 30 T cell receptor beta chains sequenced from a single sample in a study of blood T cell repertoires in COVID-19. Here immunoSEQ multiplex PCR was the method, and the copy in TCRdb shows in-frame clones only, minus some. This sample has about 210,000 clones, with 84% found just once. Specimen: peripheral blood. All receptors derive from a woman in her forties or fifties with active or convalescent COVID-19.

V and J are TRBV21-1 and TRBJ2-2; TRBD2 is the table's D call, not checked against the DNA. TRBV21-1 is a pseudogene segment. The CDR3 is made up of 23 amino acids. CDR3 sequence (DNA): TGTGCCAGCAGCAAAGGGGGGATAAACAGAGCGAAACTAGCGGGAGGGAACACCGGGGAGCTGTTTTTT. Translated, it gives CASSKGGINRAKLAGGNTGELFF.

This clone showed up just a few times. This chain uses TRBV10-1 with TRBJ2-1; 11 bases map to TRBD2. With 3 bases clipped from V and 0 bases from J, the junction kept 10 bases outside the gene matches. In germline, CDR1 is WNHNN, CDR2 SYGVQD (reference sequence). CDR3 length: 19 residues. CDR3 nucleotides: TGCGCCAGCAGTGACGCCCCGGGACTAGCGGAGAGCTCCTACAATGAGCAGTTCTTC. This codes for CASSDAPGLAESSYNEQFF.

The chain recombines TRBV4-2 with TRBJ1-4; no firm D call. The CDR3 is 18 amino acids. Germline assignment: CDR1 LGHNA and CDR2 YNFKEQ. Trimming cost V 3 bases and J 0 bases, with 17 bases left between them. CDR3 DNA sequence: TGTGCCAGCAGCCAGTTTCTGGAGGGAGGCGCAACTAATGAAAAACTGTTTTTT. The encoded protein is CASSQFLEGGATNEKLFF.

The chain is built from TRBV5-1 and TRBJ1-4, with TRBD1 identical over 8 bases. In germline, CDR1 is SGHRS, CDR2 YFSETQ. Germline trimming cut 4 bases from V and 5 bases from J; bases unmatched to any gene: 13. The CDR3 is 17 residues long. Written as DNA, the CDR3 is TGCGCCAGCAGCAACCATCCCGGACAGGGCCTCAATGAAAAACTGTTTTTT. Translated: CASSNHPGQGLNEKLFF. The full variable domain, with the rest looked up from reference TRBV5-1 and TRBJ1-4, is KAGVTQTPRYLIKTRGQQVTLSCSPISGHRSVSWYQQTPGQGLQFLFEYFSETQRNKGNFPGRFSGRQFSNSRSEMNVSTLELGDSALYLCASSNHPGQGLNEKLFFGSGTQLSVL.

V is TRBV27 and J is TRBJ2-3; maybe TRBD2 (6 bases). Germline values: CDR1 MNHEY, CDR2 SMNVEV (reference sequence). V was shortened by 3 bases and J by 2 bases, with 21 bases between the two germline ends. This CDR3 contains 18 residues. The CDR3 DNA follows: TGTGCCAGCAGTTTTCGGGGGTGGGCGCCCCGTTCCACAGATACGCAGTATTTT. This codes for CASSFRGWAPRSTDTQYF.

The chain carries TRBV7-3 and TRBJ1-1; D may be TRBD1 (6 bases). Germline-derived CDR1 and CDR2 are SGHTA and FQGTGA. V was clipped by 0 bases and J by 5 bases, with 19 bases between them. CDR3 size: 17 residues. The CDR3 DNA follows: TGTGCCAGCAGCTTAACCAGGGGACCCCCCGGGAGGACTGAAGCTTTCTTT. Translation: CASSLTRGPPGRTEAFF.

The rearrangement links TRBV10-3 to TRBJ1-2; 7 bases line up with TRBD1. With V trimmed by 6 bases and J by 0 bases, 4 bases remained unmatched. Germline CDR1 and CDR2: ENHRY and SYGVKD. This CDR3 contains 14 residues. The CDR3 loop is CAIRGTETNYGYTF. The CDR3 nucleotides are TGTGCCATCAGGGGGACAGAAACTAACTATGGCTACACCTTC.

The rearrangement uses TRBV11-1 and TRBJ2-7; 11 bases line up with TRBD2. CDR1 is SGHAT and CDR2 is FQDESV in the germline V gene (reference sequence). The CDR3 is 16 residues long. Trimming cost V 4 bases and J 4 bases; bases outside gene matches: 9. In nucleotides, the CDR3 is TGTGCCAGCAGCTATATCGCGACTAGCGGGGCGTACGAGCAGTACTTC. Translating it yields CASSYIATSGAYEQYF.

This clone was picked up a small number of times. The CDR3 nucleotides are TGTGCCAGCAGTGTGGACGCGGGGGGCAATGAGCAGTTCTTC. Its protein is CASSVDAGGNEQFF. The chain uses TRBV2 and TRBJ2-1; 8 bases align to TRBD2. The CDR3 runs to 14 residues. Germline V lookup: CDR1 SNHLY, CDR2 FYNNEI. With 4 bases clipped from V and 6 bases from J, the junction kept 5 bases outside the gene matches.

The chain carries TRBV28 and TRBJ1-2; D may be TRBD1 (6 bases). The ends were cut back, 7 bases at V and 7 bases at J, with 16 bases in the middle. The CDR3 runs to 13 residues. Germline V CDR1 and CDR2: MDHEN, SYDVKM. CDR3 bases: TGTGCCAGCAAGGTGGGGGGGCAGCCTGGCTACACCTTC. Translating it yields CASKVGGQPGYTF.

This chain links TRBV5-1 with TRBJ1-6; no clear D gene. V lost 3 bases and J lost 0, with 10 bases in between. CDR1 and CDR2 (germline): SGHRS, YFSETQ. This CDR3 region has 16 residues. CDR3 loop: CASSSSGDSYNSPLHF. The CDR3 region has the DNA TGCGCCAGCAGCTCATCGGGAGACTCCTATAATTCACCCCTCCACTTT.

The V gene is TRBV6-1, the J gene TRBJ1-3, with no clear D. The CDR3 is 16 amino acids. V lost 4 bases and J 3 bases, leaving 16 bases between the germline ends. Per germline, CDR1 MNHNS and CDR2 SASEGT. CDR3 amino acids: CASSVEAARVGNTIYF. CDR3 sequence (DNA): TGTGCCAGCAGTGTCGAAGCGGCCCGGGTTGGAAACACCATATATTTT.

J is TRBJ2-7 and V is TRBV28, with TRBD2 matching 8 bases. V gave up 5 bases and J gave up 1 base; unmatched junction bases: 4. The CDR3 extends over 14 amino acids. CDR1 and CDR2 from the germline V gene are MDHEN and SYDVKM. The CDR3 reads CASSQGGRSYEQYF. The CDR3 bases are TGTGCCAGCAGTCAGGGCGGGAGGTCCTACGAGCAGTACTTC.

J is TRBJ1-1 and V is TRBV30, with TRBD1 matching over 7 bases. The V and J ends lost 2 bases and 6 bases, in that order; junction bases with no gene match: 6. CDR3 size: 13 residues. Germline CDR1 GTSNPN, CDR2 SVGIG (reference sequence). The CDR3 here is CAWSLTGISEAFF. CDR3 nucleotide sequence: TGTGCCTGGAGTTTGACAGGGATTTCTGAAGCTTTCTTT.

Here the CDR3 DNA reads TGTGCCAGCAGTGAAGCTGGTATTAGCTATGGCTACACCTTC. Its translation is CASSEAGISYGYTF. This chain links TRBV2 with TRBJ1-2; D call uncertain. Germline CDR1 SNHLY, CDR2 FYNNEI. The ends were cut back, 0 bases at V and 4 bases at J, with 9 bases in the middle. This CDR3 has 14 residues.

CDR3 nucleotide sequence: TGTGCCAGCAGTGACCGGGGGTACCAAGAGACCCAGTACTTC. Amino acids: CASSDRGYQETQYF. The chain joins TRBV25-1 to TRBJ2-5, with D possibly matching TRBD2 (6 bases). The CDR3 loop spans 14 amino acids. Per the germline V gene, CDR1 is MGHDK and CDR2 is SYGVNS. V lost 3 bases, J lost 0 bases, and 8 bases lay in between.

This chain joins TRBV28 and TRBJ1-1; D is perhaps TRBD1 (5 bases). The CDR3 totals 14 residues. The germline V gene has CDR1 MDHEN and CDR2 SYDVKM. The germline V and J ends were trimmed by 1 base and 1 base, with 7 bases remaining between them. The CDR3 region has the DNA TGTGCCAGCAGTTTATTAGGGGAGAACACTGAAGCTTTCTTT. It is translated as CASSLLGENTEAFF.

About this clone itself: The limits of the CDR3 on the DNA are not certain, so only TCRdb's listed CDR3 is given. The chain carries TRBV9 and TRBJ2-7; the table's D gene call, TRBD2, was not cross checked with the DNA. The CDR3 spans 19 amino acids, including both terminal residues. The V gene's germline CDR1 is SGDLS and CDR2 YYNGEE. This chain's CDR3 is CASSHSSGRDLRSSYEQYF.

The rearrangement links TRBV5-1 to TRBJ1-1, with D tentatively TRBD1 (5 bases). Germline V gives CDR1 SGHRS, CDR2 YFSETQ. Trimming left V 0 bases short and J 3 bases short, with 12 bases between. The CDR3 is made up of 15 amino acids. CDR3 sequence reads: CASSLEGRRDTEAFF. CDR3 in DNA: TGCGCCAGCAGCTTGGAGGGTCGCAGGGACACTGAAGCTTTCTTT.

The chain has TRBV5-1 and TRBJ2-1; 10 bases are shared with TRBD2. The V and J ends lost 1 base and 3 bases, in that order; junction bases with no gene match: 13. The CDR3 contains 19 residues. Germline CDR1 is SGHRS and CDR2 is YFSETQ. In DNA form, the CDR3 reads TGCGCCAGCAGCTTGTGGCCTAGCGGGGGACAAGAACACTACAATGAGCAGTTCTTC. Translated, it gives CASSLWPSGGQEHYNEQFF.

This clone appeared once. V usage is TRBV6-2 or TRBV6-3 and J usage is TRBJ2-7; 10 positions match TRBD1. The CDR3 is made up of 16 amino acids. V shed 1 base and J 5 bases; nucleotides not matched to a gene: 8. The germline V gene has CDR1 MNHEY and CDR2 SVGEGT. This CDR3 reads CASSYLGGTGADEQYF. The CDR3 nucleotides read TGTGCCAGCAGTTACTTGGGCGGGACAGGGGCTGACGAGCAGTACTTC.

This clone was seen just once. The chain recombines TRBV30 with TRBJ1-1; no firm D call. Germline CDR1 is GTSNPN and CDR2 is SVGIG (reference sequence). The ends were cut back, 1 base at V and 8 bases at J, with 5 bases in the middle. The length of the CDR3 is 10 residues. The CDR3 region has the DNA TGTGCCTGGAGTGGGGCCGAAGCTTTCTTT. Its protein is CAWSGAEAFF. The full variable domain, completed using reference TRBV30 and TRBJ1-1, is SQTIHQWPATLVQPVGSPLSLECTVEGTSNPNLYWYRQAAGRGLQLLFYSVGIGQISSEVPQNLSASRPQDRQFILSSKKLLLSDSGFYLCAWSGAEAFFGQGTRLTVV.

The chain employs TRBV7-9 and TRBJ1-6, with D possibly being TRBD1 (6 bases). Trimming left V 6 bases short and J 9 bases short, with 18 bases between. The germline V gene encodes CDR1 SEHNR and CDR2 FQNEAQ (reference sequence). The CDR3 extends over 15 amino acids. CDR3 amino acids: CASSSDTGLGSPLHF. CDR3 nucleotides: TGTGCCAGCAGTTCTGACACAGGGTTGGGTTCACCCCTCCACTTT.

Notes on this clone: A far larger clone lies a single base away; this is likely a read error. The chain couples TRBV11-2 to TRBJ1-1; D gene unclear. The V end lost 3 bases, the J end lost 0 bases, and 2 bases lay between the germline ends. This CDR3 region has 12 residues. Germline CDR1 reads SGHAT; CDR2 reads FQNNGV. For the CDR3, the DNA is TGTGCCAGCAGCTTCATGAACACTGAAGCTTTCTTT. This sequence encodes CASSFMNTEAFF.

This clone turned up a few times. The rearrangement links TRBV5-6 to TRBJ2-3; TRBD2 agrees at 8 bases. The V gene end was trimmed by 1 base and the J gene end by 1 base; junction bases not matched to a gene: 5. From germline, CDR1 is SGHDT and CDR2 YYEEEE. The CDR3 is 16 amino acids. The CDR3: CASSLLTSERTDTQYF. Written as DNA, the CDR3 is TGTGCCAGCAGCTTGTTGACTAGCGAACGCACAGATACGCAGTATTTT.

The J gene is TRBJ2-5, the V gene TRBV7-8; 8 bases match TRBD1. Germline CDR1 is SGHVS and CDR2 is FQNEAQ. The CDR3 is 15 residues long. V lost 5 bases, J lost 1 base, and 6 bases stayed unmatched. The CDR3 sequence is CASSRGTGLQETQYF. The CDR3 bases are TGTGCCAGCAGCCGGGGGACAGGCCTCCAAGAGACCCAGTACTTC.

CDR3 coding DNA: TGTGCCAGCAGCGGTATCGGGTCGAACACTGAAGCTTTCTTT. Protein sequence: CASSGIGSNTEAFF. The chain carries TRBV6-5 and TRBJ1-1; no reliable D call. This CDR3 contains 14 residues. CDR1 MNHEY and CDR2 SVGAGI come from the germline V gene. V was pared by 6 bases and J by 1 base, with 12 bases between.

This chain connects TRBV7-3 to TRBJ2-1; TRBD2 matches 7 bases. Germline V CDR1 and CDR2: SGHTA, FQGTGA. This CDR3 is built from 16 residues. V lost 2 bases and J lost 2; bases outside the gene matches: 6. CDR3 sequence reads: CASSLGAGVAYNEQFF. In DNA, the CDR3 is TGTGCCAGCAGCTTAGGCGCGGGAGTCGCCTACAATGAGCAGTTCTTC.

In this sample, this clone turned up once. The rearrangement joins TRBV7-6 to TRBJ1-5; D not resolved. CDR3 length: 13 amino acids. CDR1 is SGHVS, CDR2 FNYEAQ, per germline. V dropped 4 bases and J dropped 5 bases, with 9 bases sitting between them. The CDR3 reads CASSSQLDQPQHF. The CDR3, as DNA: TGTGCCAGCAGCTCCCAACTCGATCAGCCCCAGCATTTT.

This clone was counted a single time. V usage is TRBV27 and J usage is TRBJ1-2; D is possibly TRBD1 (6 bases). This CDR3 has 15 residues. The V and J ends lost 7 bases and 1 base respectively, with 16 bases between them. The germline V gene has CDR1 MNHEY and CDR2 SMNVEV (reference sequence). This CDR3 is CASMQLGGDNYGYTF. CDR3 nucleotides: TGTGCCAGCATGCAGTTAGGGGGAGATAACTATGGCTACACCTTC.